The rows below give T cell receptor beta chains drawn from one sample of a study of blood T cell repertoires in COVID-19. Repertoires were generated with immunoSEQ multiplex PCR, while TCRdb's copy carries only in-frame clones and drops some. The sample shows roughly 66,000 clones, around 90% of them seen only once. The material sequenced was peripheral blood. The receptor source for this set is a human donor in a cohort sampled during active COVID-19. The CDR3 runs from the conserved cysteine through the conserved F or W.

TRBV3-1/TRBV3-2 CASSLIQGAGTEAFF
TRBV6-2/TRBV6-3 CASSARGEGTDTQYF
TRBV7-2 CASSLEGGKAKNIQYF
TRBV3-1/TRBV3-2 CASSPVYTKGQLNTEAFF
TRBV19 CASNKWGVDTEAFF
TRBV18 CASSPRSRRSNTEAFF
TRBV5-1 CASSPASGGYGYTF
TRBV7-9 CASSLATSGANTGELFF
TRBV2 CASSEDRNNEQFF
TRBV5-6 CASSLLSLAVAEQFF
TRBV18 CASSPRGMTGGELFF
TRBV7-2 CASSGDREPDTQYF
TRBV5-6 CASSLMSWAGNTEAFF
TRBV3-1/TRBV3-2 CASSQVQGIGELFF
TRBV7-2 CASSFLREKTYEQYF
TRBV6-1 CASSERRGFHTEAFF
TRBV10-3 CAVRGPGDTQYF
TRBV19 CASSSRTGAFQLYGYTF
TRBV28 CASSQDYRGSQPQHF
TRBV6-5 CASTRGSNQPQHF
TRBV28 CASSGTSGRPPYEQYF
TRBV21-1 CASSPLRGTPCNQPQHF